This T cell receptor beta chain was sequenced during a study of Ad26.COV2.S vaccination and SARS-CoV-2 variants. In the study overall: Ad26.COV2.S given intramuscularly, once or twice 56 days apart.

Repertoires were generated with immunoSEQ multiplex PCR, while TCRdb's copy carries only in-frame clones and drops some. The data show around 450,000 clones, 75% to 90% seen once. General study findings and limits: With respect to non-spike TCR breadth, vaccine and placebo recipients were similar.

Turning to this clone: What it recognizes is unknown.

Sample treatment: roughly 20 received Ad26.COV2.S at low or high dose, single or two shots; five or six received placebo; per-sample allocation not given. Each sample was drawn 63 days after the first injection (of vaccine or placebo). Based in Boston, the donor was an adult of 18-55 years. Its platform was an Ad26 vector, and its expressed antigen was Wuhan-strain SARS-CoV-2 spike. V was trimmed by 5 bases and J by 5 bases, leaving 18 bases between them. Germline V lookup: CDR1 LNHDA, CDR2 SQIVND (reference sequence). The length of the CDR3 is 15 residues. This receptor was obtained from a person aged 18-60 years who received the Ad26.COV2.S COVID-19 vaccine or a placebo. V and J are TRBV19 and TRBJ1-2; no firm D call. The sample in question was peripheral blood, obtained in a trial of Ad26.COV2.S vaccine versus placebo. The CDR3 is CASSPLTAALYGYTF. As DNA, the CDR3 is TGTGCCAGTAGTCCCCTGACGGCGGCCCTGTATGGCTACACCTTC.